This TCR beta chain was identified during a study of T cell responses to AZD1222 COVID-19 vaccine. Using immunoSEQ multiplex PCR, the repertoire was profiled, and TCRdb retains in-frame clones only, with some absent. The table has roughly 100,000 clones, about nine tenths seen once. This CDR3 spans 15 amino acids. Between the trimmed V and J ends, which lost 4 bases and 0 bases, there was a span of 9 bases. Germline V gene sequence: CDR1 MGHDK, CDR2 SYGVNS. Sequenced material: peripheral blood, taken on day 0 of AZD1222 vaccination. This sequence was found in an adult in good health. The chain has TRBV25-1 and TRBJ2-2; tentative D call: TRBD2 (5 bases). The CDR3 DNA is TGTGCCAGCAGTGGAGCGGCAACGAACACCGGGGAGCTGTTTTTT. Residues: CASSGAATNTGELFF.